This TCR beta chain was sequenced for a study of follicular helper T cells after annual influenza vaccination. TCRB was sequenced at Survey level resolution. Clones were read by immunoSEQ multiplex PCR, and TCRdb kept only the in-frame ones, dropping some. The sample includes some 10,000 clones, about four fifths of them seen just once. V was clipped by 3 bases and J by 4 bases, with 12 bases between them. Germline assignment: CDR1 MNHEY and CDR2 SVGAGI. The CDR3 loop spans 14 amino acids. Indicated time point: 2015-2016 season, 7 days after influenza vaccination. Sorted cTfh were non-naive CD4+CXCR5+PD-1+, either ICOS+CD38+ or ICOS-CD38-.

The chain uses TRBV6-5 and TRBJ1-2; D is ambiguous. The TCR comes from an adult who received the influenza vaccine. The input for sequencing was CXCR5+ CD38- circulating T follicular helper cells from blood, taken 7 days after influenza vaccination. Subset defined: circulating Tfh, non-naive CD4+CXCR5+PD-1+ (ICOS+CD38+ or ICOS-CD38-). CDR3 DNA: TGTGCCAGCAGTTATGATCAGGACCTCTATGGCTACACCTTC. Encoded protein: CASSYDQDLYGYTF.